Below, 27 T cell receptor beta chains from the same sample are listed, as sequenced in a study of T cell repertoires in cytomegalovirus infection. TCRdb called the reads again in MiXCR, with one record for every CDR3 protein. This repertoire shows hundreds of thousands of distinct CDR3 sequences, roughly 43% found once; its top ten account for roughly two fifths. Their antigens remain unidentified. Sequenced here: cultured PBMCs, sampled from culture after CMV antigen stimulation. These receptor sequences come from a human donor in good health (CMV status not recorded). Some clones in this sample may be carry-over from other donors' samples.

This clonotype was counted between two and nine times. Here the CDR3 DNA reads TGTGCCAGTACCGACAGAGGGGGGGCTGGGGCCAACGTCCTGACTTTC. Residues: CASTDRGGAGANVLTF. The chain combines TRBV19 with TRBJ2-6, with a weak D call TRBD2 (7 bases). The CDR3 has 16 amino acids. Germline V gene sequence: CDR1 LNHDA, CDR2 SQIVND (reference sequence). V lost 7 bases and J 2 bases, leaving 15 bases between the germline ends. Variable domain in full (rest from reference TRBV19 and TRBJ2-6): DGGITQSPKYLFRKEGQNVTLSCEQNLNHDAMYWYRQDPGQGLRLIYYSQIVNDFQKGDIAEGYSVSREKKESFPLTVTSAQKNPTAFYLCASTDRGGAGANVLTFGAGSRLTVL.

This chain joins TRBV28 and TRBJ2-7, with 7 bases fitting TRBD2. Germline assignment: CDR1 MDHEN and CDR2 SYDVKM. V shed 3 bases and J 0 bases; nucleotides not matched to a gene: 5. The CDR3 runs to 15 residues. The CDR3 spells CASSFRGGASYEQYF. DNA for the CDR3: TGTGCCAGCAGTTTTCGCGGGGGTGCCTCCTACGAGCAGTACTTC. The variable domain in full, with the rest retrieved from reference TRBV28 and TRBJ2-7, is DVKVTQSSRYLVKRTGEKVFLECVQDMDHENMFWYRQDPGLGLRLIYFSYDVKMKEKGDIPEGYSVSREKKERFSLILESASTNQTSMYLCASSFRGGASYEQYFGPGTRLTVT.

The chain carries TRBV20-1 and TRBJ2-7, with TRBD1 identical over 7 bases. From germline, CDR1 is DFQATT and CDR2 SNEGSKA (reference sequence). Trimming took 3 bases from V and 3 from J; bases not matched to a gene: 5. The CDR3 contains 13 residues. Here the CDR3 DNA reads TGCAGTGCTAGCGGTACAGGGGTCTACGAGCAGTACTTC. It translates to CSASGTGVYEQYF.

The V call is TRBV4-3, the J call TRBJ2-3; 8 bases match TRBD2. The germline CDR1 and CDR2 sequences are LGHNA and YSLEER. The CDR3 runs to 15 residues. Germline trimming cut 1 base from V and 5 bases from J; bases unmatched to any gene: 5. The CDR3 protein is CASSQATAGGDTQYF. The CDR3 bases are TGCGCCAGCAGCCAAGCGACGGCGGGAGGAGATACGCAGTATTTT.

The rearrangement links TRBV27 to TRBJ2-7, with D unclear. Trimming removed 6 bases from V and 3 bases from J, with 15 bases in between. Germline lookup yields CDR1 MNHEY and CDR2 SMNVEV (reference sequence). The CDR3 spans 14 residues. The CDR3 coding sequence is TGTGCCAGCAGAGGAAAGGGTAACAGCTACGAGCAGTACTTC. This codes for CASRGKGNSYEQYF.

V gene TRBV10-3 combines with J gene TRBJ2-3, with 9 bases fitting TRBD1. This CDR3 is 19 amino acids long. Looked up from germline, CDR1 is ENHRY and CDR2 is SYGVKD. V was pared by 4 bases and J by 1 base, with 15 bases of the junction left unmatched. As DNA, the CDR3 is TGTGCCATCAGTGGACCGGGACAGGGAAACCGCCGGCGCACAGATACGCAGTATTTT. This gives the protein CAISGPGQGNRRRTDTQYF.

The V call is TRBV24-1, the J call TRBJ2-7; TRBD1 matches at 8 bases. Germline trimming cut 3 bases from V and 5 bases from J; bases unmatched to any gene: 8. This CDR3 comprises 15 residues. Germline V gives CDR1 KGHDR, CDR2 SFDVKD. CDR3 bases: TGTGCCACCAGTGATCCGCGGACAGGGATCAACGAGCAGTACTTC. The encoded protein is CATSDPRTGINEQYF.

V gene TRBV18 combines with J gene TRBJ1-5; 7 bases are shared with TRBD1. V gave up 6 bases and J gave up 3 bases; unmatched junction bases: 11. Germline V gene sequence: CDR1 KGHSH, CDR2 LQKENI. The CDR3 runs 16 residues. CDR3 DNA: TGTGCCAGCTCCAAGGAAGGGGGCTGGAACAATCAGCCCCAGCATTTT. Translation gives CASSKEGGWNNQPQHF.

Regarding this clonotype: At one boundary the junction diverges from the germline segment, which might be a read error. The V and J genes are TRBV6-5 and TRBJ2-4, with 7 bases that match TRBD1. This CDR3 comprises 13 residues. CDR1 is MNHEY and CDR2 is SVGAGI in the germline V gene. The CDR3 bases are TGTGCCAGCAGCGGGACAGCCCAAAACATTCAGTACTTC. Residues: CASSGTAQNIQYF.

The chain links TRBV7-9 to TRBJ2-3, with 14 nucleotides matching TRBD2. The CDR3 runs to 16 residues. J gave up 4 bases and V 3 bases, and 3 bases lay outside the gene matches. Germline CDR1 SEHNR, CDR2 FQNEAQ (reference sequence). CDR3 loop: CASSLTSGRGADTQYF. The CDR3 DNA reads TGTGCCAGCAGCTTGACTAGCGGGAGGGGCGCAGATACGCAGTATTTT.

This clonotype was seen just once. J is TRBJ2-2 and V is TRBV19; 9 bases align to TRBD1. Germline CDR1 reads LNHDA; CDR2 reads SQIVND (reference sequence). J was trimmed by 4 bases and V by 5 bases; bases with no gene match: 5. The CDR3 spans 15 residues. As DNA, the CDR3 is TGTGCCAGTAGTGTCGACAGGGGGTTCACCGGGGAGCTGTTTTTT. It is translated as CASSVDRGFTGELFF.

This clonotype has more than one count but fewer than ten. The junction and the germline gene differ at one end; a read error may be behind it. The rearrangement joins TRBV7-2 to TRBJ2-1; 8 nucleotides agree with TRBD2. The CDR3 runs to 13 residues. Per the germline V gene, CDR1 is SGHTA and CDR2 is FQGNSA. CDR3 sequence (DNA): TGTGCCAGCAGATTAGCGGGGACTAATGAGCAGTTCTTC. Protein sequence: CASRLAGTNEQFF.

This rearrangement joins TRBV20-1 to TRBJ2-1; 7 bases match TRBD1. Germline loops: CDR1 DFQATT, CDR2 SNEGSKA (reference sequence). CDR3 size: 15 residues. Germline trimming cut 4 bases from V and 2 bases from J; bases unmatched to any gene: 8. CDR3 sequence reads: CSAISRDSAYNEQFF. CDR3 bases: TGCAGTGCTATTAGCCGGGACAGCGCCTACAATGAGCAGTTCTTC.

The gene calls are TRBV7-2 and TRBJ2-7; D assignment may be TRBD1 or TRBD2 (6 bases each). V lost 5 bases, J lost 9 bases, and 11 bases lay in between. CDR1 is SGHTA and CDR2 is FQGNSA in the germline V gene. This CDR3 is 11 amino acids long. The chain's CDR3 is CASSQGRGQYF. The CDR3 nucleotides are TGTGCCAGCAGCCAGGGGCGGGGGCAGTACTTC.

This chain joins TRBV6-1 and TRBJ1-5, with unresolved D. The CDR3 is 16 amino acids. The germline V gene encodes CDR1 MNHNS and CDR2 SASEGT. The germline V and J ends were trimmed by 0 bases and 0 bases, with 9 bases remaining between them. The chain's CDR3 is CASSEAGVYSNQPQHF. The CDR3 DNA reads TGTGCCAGCAGTGAAGCTGGGGTATATAGCAATCAGCCCCAGCATTTT.

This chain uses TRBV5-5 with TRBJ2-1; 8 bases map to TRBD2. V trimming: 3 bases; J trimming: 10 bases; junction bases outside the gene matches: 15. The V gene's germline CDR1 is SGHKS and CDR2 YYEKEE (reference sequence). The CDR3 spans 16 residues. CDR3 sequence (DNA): TGTGCCAGCAGCTCTGCCGGGACAACCGGGAGGGCGGAGCAGTTCTTC. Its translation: CASSSAGTTGRAEQFF.

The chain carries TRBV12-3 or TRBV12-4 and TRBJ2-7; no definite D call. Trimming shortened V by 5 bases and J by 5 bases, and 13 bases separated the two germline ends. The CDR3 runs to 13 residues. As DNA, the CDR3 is TGTGCCAGCAGTATTCGGCTTGGTCACGAGCAGTACTTC. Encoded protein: CASSIRLGHEQYF.

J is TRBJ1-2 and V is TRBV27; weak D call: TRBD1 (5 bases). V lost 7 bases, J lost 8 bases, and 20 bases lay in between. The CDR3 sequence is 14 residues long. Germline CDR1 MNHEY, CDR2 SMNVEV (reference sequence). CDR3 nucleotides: TGTGCCAGCACGTCAAGCCCTAGGGGACGCGGCTACACCTTC. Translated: CASTSSPRGRGYTF.

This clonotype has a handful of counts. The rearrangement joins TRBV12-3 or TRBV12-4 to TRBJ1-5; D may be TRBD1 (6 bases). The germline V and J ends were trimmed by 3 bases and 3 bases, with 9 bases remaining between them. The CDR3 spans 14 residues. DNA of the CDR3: TGTGCCAGCAGTTTCGACAGGAACAATCAGCCCCAGCATTTT. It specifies CASSFDRNNQPQHF.

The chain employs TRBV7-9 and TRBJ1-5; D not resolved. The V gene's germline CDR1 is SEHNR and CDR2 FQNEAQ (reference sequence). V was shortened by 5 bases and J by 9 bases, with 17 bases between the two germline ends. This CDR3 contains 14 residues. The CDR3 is CASSARHPGWPQHF. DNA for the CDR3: TGTGCCAGCAGCGCCCGACACCCTGGCTGGCCCCAGCATTTT.

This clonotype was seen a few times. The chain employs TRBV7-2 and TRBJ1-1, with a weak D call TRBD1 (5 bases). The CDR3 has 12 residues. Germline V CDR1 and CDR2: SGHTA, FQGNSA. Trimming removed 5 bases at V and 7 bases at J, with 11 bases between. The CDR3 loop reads CASSQRQLEAFF. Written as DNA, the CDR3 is TGTGCCAGCAGCCAACGACAGCTTGAAGCTTTCTTT.

CDR3 in amino acids: CASSSGNPDAGYTF. The CDR3 nucleotides are TGCGCCAGCAGCTCCGGGAATCCCGACGCCGGCTACACCTTC. The genes are TRBV5-1 and TRBJ1-2; no clear D. CDR3 length: 14 residues. Germline CDR1 and CDR2: SGHRS and YFSETQ. V lost 3 bases to trimming and J lost 8 bases, with 17 bases between them.

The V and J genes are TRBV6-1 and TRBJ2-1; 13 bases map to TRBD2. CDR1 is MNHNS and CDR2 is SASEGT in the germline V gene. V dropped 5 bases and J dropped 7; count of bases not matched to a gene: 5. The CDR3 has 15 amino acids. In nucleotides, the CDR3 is TGTGCCAGCAGTCGGACTAGCGGGAGATATAATGAGCAGTTCTTC. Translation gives CASSRTSGRYNEQFF.

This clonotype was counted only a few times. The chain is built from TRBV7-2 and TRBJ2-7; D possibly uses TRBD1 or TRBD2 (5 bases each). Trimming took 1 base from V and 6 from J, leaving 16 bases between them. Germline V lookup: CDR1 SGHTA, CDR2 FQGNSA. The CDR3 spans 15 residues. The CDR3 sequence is CASSLDSRDLSEQYF. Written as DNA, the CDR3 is TGTGCCAGCAGCTTAGATTCCAGGGACCTCTCCGAGCAGTACTTC.

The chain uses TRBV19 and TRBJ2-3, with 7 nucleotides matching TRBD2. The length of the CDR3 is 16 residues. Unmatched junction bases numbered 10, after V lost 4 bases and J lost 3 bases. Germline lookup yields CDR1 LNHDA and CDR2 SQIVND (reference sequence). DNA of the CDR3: TGTGCCAGTAGTAAACTAGCGCGGCGTGGTACAGATACGCAGTATTTT. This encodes CASSKLARRGTDTQYF. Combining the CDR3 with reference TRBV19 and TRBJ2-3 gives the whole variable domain DGGITQSPKYLFRKEGQNVTLSCEQNLNHDAMYWYRQDPGQGLRLIYYSQIVNDFQKGDIAEGYSVSREKKESFPLTVTSAQKNPTAFYLCASSKLARRGTDTQYFGPGTRLTVL.

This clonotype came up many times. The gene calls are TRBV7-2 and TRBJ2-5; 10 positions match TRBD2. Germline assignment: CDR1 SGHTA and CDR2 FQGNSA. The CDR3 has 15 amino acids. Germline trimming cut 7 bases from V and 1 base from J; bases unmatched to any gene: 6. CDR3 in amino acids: CASTLAGLPQETQYF. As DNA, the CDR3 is TGTGCCAGCACACTAGCGGGGCTACCCCAAGAGACCCAGTACTTC. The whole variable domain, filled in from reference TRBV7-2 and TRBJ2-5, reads GAGVSQSPSNKVTEKGKDVELRCDPISGHTALYWYRQSLGQGLEFLIYFQGNSAPDKSGLPSDRFSAERTGGSVSTLTIQRTQQEDSAVYLCASTLAGLPQETQYFGPGTRLLVL.

CDR3 loop: CASRKTQGLGEQYF. In DNA, the CDR3 is TGTGCCAGCAGGAAGACGCAGGGACTGGGCGAGCAGTACTTC. The J gene is TRBJ2-7, the V gene TRBV11-2; D is perhaps TRBD2 (6 bases). The length of the CDR3 is 14 residues. Germline V gives CDR1 SGHAT, CDR2 FQNNGV. V dropped 6 bases and J dropped 6 bases, with 18 bases sitting between them. Full variable domain (missing parts from reference TRBV11-2 and TRBJ2-7): EAGVAQSPRYKIIEKRQSVAFWCNPISGHATLYWYQQILGQGPKLLIQFQNNGVVDDSQLPKDRFSAERLKGVDSTLKIQPAKLEDSAVYLCASRKTQGLGEQYFGPGTRLTVT.